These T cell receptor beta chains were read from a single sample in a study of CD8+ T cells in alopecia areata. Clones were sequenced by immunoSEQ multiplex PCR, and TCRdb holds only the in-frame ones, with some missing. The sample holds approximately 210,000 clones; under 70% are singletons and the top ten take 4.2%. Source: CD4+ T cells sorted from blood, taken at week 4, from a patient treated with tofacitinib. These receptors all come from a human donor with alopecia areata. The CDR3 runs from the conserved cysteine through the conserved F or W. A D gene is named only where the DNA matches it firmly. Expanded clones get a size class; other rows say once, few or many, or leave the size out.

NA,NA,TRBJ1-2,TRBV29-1,TGCAGCGTTTCATTAGGGGGTAACTATGGCTACACCTTC,CSVSLGGNYGYTF
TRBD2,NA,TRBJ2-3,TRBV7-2,TGTGCCAGCAGCTTAGCGGGGGAGGGAGATACGCAGTATTTT,CASSLAGEGDTQYF
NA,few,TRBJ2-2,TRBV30,TGTGCCTCAGGGGACTACAAGAACACCGGGGAGCTGTTTTTT,CASGDYKNTGELFF
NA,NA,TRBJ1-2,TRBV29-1,TGCAGCACCCTACGGACGGGTGACTATGGCTACACCTTC,CSTLRTGDYGYTF
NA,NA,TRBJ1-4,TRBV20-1,TGCAGTGCCCCTCTGGGGGGGAAACTGTTTTTT,CSAPLGGKLFF
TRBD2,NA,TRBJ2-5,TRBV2,TGTGCCAGCAGTGCGGGGGGGCGTCAAGAGACCCAGTACTTC,CASSAGGRQETQYF
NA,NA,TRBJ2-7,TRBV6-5,TGTGCCAGCAGTGCTAGAAGGACGTCCGAGCAGTACTTC,CASSARRTSEQYF
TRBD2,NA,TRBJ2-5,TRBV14,TGTGCCAGCAGCCAACTAGCGGGGGGCCTCGGGGAGACCCAGTACTTC,CASSQLAGGLGETQYF
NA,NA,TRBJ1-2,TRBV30,TGTGCCTGGACCCGCCAGGGGACGGCCTATGGCTACACCTTC,CAWTRQGTAYGYTF
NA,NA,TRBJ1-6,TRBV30,TGTGCCGGCCTACCGACCGGGACTAATGATTCACCCCTCCACTTT,CAGLPTGTNDSPLHF
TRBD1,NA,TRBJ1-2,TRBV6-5,TGTGCCAGCAGTCTATCCTACAGGGGGCAATATGGCTACACCTTC,CASSLSYRGQYGYTF
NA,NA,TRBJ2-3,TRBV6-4,TGTGCCAGCAGCCCTGGGAGAGGGGGGGCTCATACGCAGTATTTT,CASSPGRGGAHTQYF
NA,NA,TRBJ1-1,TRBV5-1,TGCGCCAGCAGCTACCAAGGACAGAACACTGAAGCTTTCTTT,CASSYQGQNTEAFF
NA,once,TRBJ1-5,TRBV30,TGTGCCTGGAGGGACCTCGACAGCAATCAGCCCCAGCATTTT,CAWRDLDSNQPQHF
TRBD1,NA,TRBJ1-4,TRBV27,TGTGCCAGCAGTTTCCTTGGACAGGGGGGGAATGAAAAACTGTTTTTT,CASSFLGQGGNEKLFF
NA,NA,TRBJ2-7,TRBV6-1,TGTGCCAGCAGTGAATTGAGGGGTCTGCAGTACTTC,CASSELRGLQYF
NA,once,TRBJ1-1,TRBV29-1,TGCAGCGTTGTTCCAGGGATGGACACTGAAGCTTTCTTT,CSVVPGMDTEAFF
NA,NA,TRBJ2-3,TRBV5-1,TGCGCCAGCAGCTTTAGGAGTAACACAGATACGCAGTATTTT,CASSFRSNTDTQYF
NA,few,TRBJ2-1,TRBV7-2,TGTGCCAGCAGCTTAGGGAACGTCGACTACAATGAGCAGTTCTTC,CASSLGNVDYNEQFF
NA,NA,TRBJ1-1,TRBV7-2,TGTGCCAGCAGCCCGAATTTCGGGGGCACTGAAGCTTTCTTT,CASSPNFGGTEAFF
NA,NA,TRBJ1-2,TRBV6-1,TGTGCCAGCAGCCAGGGGACCTATGGCTACACCTTC,CASSQGTYGYTF
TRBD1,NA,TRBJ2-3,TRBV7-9,TGTGCCAGCAGCTCTCAGGGGGCCGGCACAGATACGCAGTATTTT,CASSSQGAGTDTQYF
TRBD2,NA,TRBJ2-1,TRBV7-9,TGTGCCAGCAGCCTGGGACTAGCGGGGGATATAAGGTACAATGAGCAGTTCTTC,CASSLGLAGDIRYNEQFF
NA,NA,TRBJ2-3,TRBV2,TGTGCCAGCAGTGAGGTTGAAGATACGCAGTATTTT,CASSEVEDTQYF
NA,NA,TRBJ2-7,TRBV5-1,TGCGCCAGCAGCTTGAGGGGACCAAGCTACGAGCAGTACTTC,CASSLRGPSYEQYF
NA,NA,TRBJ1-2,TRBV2,TGTGCCAGCACCGGCATCTACCCCCTCTATGGCTACACCTTC,CASTGIYPLYGYTF
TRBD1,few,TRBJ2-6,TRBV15,TGTGCCACCAGCAGACAGGGGGCTTCTGGGGCCAACGTCCTGACTTTC,CATSRQGASGANVLTF
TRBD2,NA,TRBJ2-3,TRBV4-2,TGTGCCAGCAGCGATCAGCGGGGGTTGGTAGATACGCAGTATTTT,CASSDQRGLVDTQYF
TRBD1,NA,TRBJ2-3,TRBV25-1,TGTGCCAGCAGTGATTCCCAGGGGGCTGGCAAGGCAGATACGCAGTATTTT,CASSDSQGAGKADTQYF
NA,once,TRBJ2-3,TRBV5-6,TGTGCCAGCAGCTCGACCCTCGGCGCAGATACGCAGTATTTT,CASSSTLGADTQYF
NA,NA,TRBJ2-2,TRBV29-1,TGCAGCGTTGATGAGGCGGGGGCGGCCGGGGAGCTGTTTTTT,CSVDEAGAAGELFF
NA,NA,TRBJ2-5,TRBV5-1,TGCGCCAGCAGCTTGGGACAGACGGAGACCCAGTACTTC,CASSLGQTETQYF